These 14 T cell receptor beta chains share one sample of origin, sequenced in a study of PD-1 blockade in classical Hodgkin lymphoma. Brentuximab vedotin exposure varied, and every patient relapsed after autologous stem cell transplantation. The protocol was immunoSEQ multiplex PCR, while the TCRdb copy is restricted to in-frame clones and leaves out a portion. Of 23,000 or so clones detected, approximately 80% appear once; the ten largest clones hold under 7%. Here the sequenced sample was peripheral blood mononuclear cells (PBMCs), taken at baseline. These receptors all stem from a human donor with classical Hodgkin lymphoma.

The V gene is TRBV7-2, the J gene TRBJ2-3; 7 bases match TRBD1. There are 15 residues in the CDR3. In germline, CDR1 is SGHTA, CDR2 FQGNSA. Trimming at V came to 5 bases and at J to 1 base, leaving 6 bases not matched to a gene. The CDR3 bases are TGTGCCAGCAGCCACAGACAGGGAGGCACAGATACGCAGTATTTT. It codes for CASSHRQGGTDTQYF.

The V call is TRBV5-1, the J call TRBJ1-2; possible D gene TRBD1, 6 bases. V lost 2 bases and J 6 bases, leaving 11 bases between the germline ends. CDR1 is SGHRS and CDR2 is YFSETQ in the germline V gene. The length of the CDR3 is 13 residues. The CDR3 nucleotides read TGCGCCAGCAGCTTTTGGGGGGGCCATGGCTACACCTTC. It encodes CASSFWGGHGYTF.

This chain links TRBV10-3 with TRBJ2-3; D might be TRBD1 (5 bases). Germline V gives CDR1 ENHRY, CDR2 SYGVKD. The CDR3 totals 15 residues. V gave up 3 bases and J gave up 2 bases, with 12 bases separating them. CDR3: CAISDRQHYTDTQYF. CDR3 sequence (DNA): TGTGCCATCAGTGATAGACAGCATTACACAGATACGCAGTATTTT.

The V gene is TRBV7-9, the J gene TRBJ1-3; D unresolved. The CDR3 extends over 16 amino acids. V was clipped by 1 base and J by 0 bases, with 10 bases between them. Germline CDR1 is SEHNR and CDR2 is FQNEAQ (reference sequence). The CDR3, as DNA: TGTGCCAGCAGCTTAGACGCAGTGGGCTCTGGAAACACCATATATTTT. Protein: CASSLDAVGSGNTIYF.

The chain is built from TRBV7-2 and TRBJ2-5, with TRBD2 matching 15 bases. The CDR3 is made up of 17 amino acids. Germline CDR1 reads SGHTA; CDR2 reads FQGNSA. Trimming took 5 bases from V and 2 from J; bases not matched to a gene: 6. CDR3 residues: CASSPYGTSGGQETQYF. The CDR3 bases are TGTGCCAGCAGCCCGTACGGGACTAGCGGGGGGCAAGAGACCCAGTACTTC.

The CDR3 region is CASSYLPPGLGVAGELFF. The CDR3 DNA sequence: TGTGCCAGCAGCTACCTACCTCCGGGACTAGGGGTCGCCGGGGAGCTGTTTTTT. The gene calls are TRBV13 and TRBJ2-2; 8 bases are a match to TRBD2. With 4 bases clipped from V and 6 bases from J, the junction kept 16 bases outside the gene matches. Per germline, CDR1 PRHDT and CDR2 FYEKMQ (reference sequence). The CDR3 totals 18 residues.

In its sample, this clone was seen once. The chain is built from TRBV18 and TRBJ1-1; D remains ambiguous. V dropped 1 base and J dropped 7 bases, with 16 bases sitting between them. Germline values: CDR1 KGHSH, CDR2 LQKENI. The CDR3 extends over 15 amino acids. CDR3 protein: CASSPHGSVVDEAFF. The CDR3 bases are TGTGCCAGCTCACCACATGGCTCGGTAGTCGATGAAGCTTTCTTT.

The chain employs TRBV11-2 and TRBJ2-1; a possible D gene is TRBD1 (5 bases). The length of the CDR3 is 13 residues. V lost 4 bases and J lost 4, with 8 bases in between. From germline, CDR1 is SGHAT and CDR2 FQNNGV. CDR3 in amino acids: CASSSRQYNEQFF. The DNA of the CDR3 is TGTGCCAGCAGCTCGCGACAGTACAATGAGCAGTTCTTC.

About this clone itself: The same CDR3 can be traced to other DNA sequences in this sample. The CDR3, as DNA: TGTGCCAGCAGTGAAGTACGCCCCAGACTTACCTACGAGCAGTACTTC. Protein product: CASSEVRPRLTYEQYF. This chain connects TRBV6-1 to TRBJ2-7; D is uncertain. Germline values: CDR1 MNHNS, CDR2 SASEGT. V gave up 1 base and J gave up 2 bases, with 15 bases separating them. This CDR3 is 16 amino acids long.

The chain has TRBV9 and TRBJ2-5; possibly TRBD2 for D (7 bases). From germline, CDR1 is SGDLS and CDR2 YYNGEE. The CDR3 sequence is 15 residues long. With 5 bases removed from V and 2 bases from J, the gap between germline ends came to 16 bases. The CDR3 nucleotides read TGTGCCAGCAGTGCGGGGGCCCAAACTCAAGAGACCCAGTACTTC. This encodes CASSAGAQTQETQYF.

In this sample, this clone turned up once. The rearrangement uses TRBV6-5 and TRBJ2-1; TRBD2 matches at 10 bases. CDR3 length: 16 residues. Trimming removed 4 bases from V and 8 bases from J; junction bases left unmatched: 11. Germline V gene sequence: CDR1 MNHEY, CDR2 SVGAGI. The CDR3 spells CASSSLASGGGHEQFF. Written as DNA, the CDR3 is TGTGCCAGCAGTTCTTTGGCTAGCGGGGGTGGCCATGAGCAGTTCTTC.

This chain connects TRBV5-1 to TRBJ2-7; TRBD2 matches 8 bases. Per germline, CDR1 SGHRS and CDR2 YFSETQ. This CDR3 is 17 amino acids long. J gave up 6 bases and V 1 base, and 15 bases lay outside the gene matches. In DNA, the CDR3 is TGCGCCAGCAGCTTGAGGTTAGGTGGCGGGGGGAGAACCGAGCAGTACTTC. This sequence encodes CASSLRLGGGGRTEQYF. The full variable domain, with the rest looked up from reference TRBV5-1 and TRBJ2-7, is KAGVTQTPRYLIKTRGQQVTLSCSPISGHRSVSWYQQTPGQGLQFLFEYFSETQRNKGNFPGRFSGRQFSNSRSEMNVSTLELGDSALYLCASSLRLGGGGRTEQYFGPGTRLTVT.

This chain connects TRBV11-2 to TRBJ1-4; maybe TRBD1 (6 bases). The V end lost 5 bases, the J end lost 8 bases, and 18 bases lay between the germline ends. The CDR3 runs to 15 residues. In germline, CDR1 is SGHAT, CDR2 FQNNGV. The CDR3 nucleotides are TGTGCCAGCAGCGCCGGACTCCTGGGGGGCGAAAAACTGTTTTTT. It translates to CASSAGLLGGEKLFF.

This clone came up a few times. The chain joins TRBV7-8 to TRBJ2-2, with D possibly called TRBD1 or TRBD2 (5 bases each). The V gene's germline CDR1 is SGHVS and CDR2 FQNEAQ. The length of the CDR3 is 14 residues. Trimming removed 0 bases at V and 7 bases at J, with 9 bases between. The CDR3 sequence is CASSLAGVGGELFF. The CDR3 DNA sequence: TGTGCCAGCAGCTTAGCGGGGGTTGGCGGGGAGCTGTTTTTT.